This T cell receptor beta chain was identified during a study of beta chain features in type 1 diabetes. Overall study results and limits: Naive, central memory and Treg TCRB repertoires appeared more alike in patients than in healthy donors.

The CDR3 loop spans 15 amino acids. The germline V gene has CDR1 SGHTA and CDR2 FQGNSA. V gave up 5 bases and J gave up 6 bases; unmatched junction bases: 10. Regarding this clone: As yet, its antigen is unknown.

The whole isolated RNA underwent reverse transcription, so sequencing captured expressed TCRB transcripts. Sequencing was performed with immunoSEQ multiplex PCR; in TCRdb, only in-frame clones are kept and a portion is missing. The data contain some 220,000 clones, approximately 10% of them singletons. The rearrangement joins TRBV7-2 to TRBJ2-7; 10 bases fit TRBD1. Sequenced material: central memory CD4+ T cells from blood. The TCR comes from a man between 18 and 35 years old in good health. CDR3: CASSLRWDRGSEQYF. The CDR3 nucleotides are TGTGCCAGCAGCCTACGATGGGACAGGGGAAGCGAGCAGTACTTC.